The 32 T cell receptor beta chains given below trace back to one sample, sequenced in a study of high-grade serous ovarian cancer treatment subgroups. Profiled with immunoSEQ multiplex PCR; TCRdb holds only in-frame clones, not every one. The table has around 6,100 clones, 79% seen once; the top ten hold 6.5% to 8.5%. Tumor samples were taken before definitive surgery or chemotherapy. Source material: tumor tissue. All receptors derive from a human donor with high-grade serous ovarian cancer.

The chain combines TRBV7-9 with TRBJ2-6; D is perhaps TRBD1 (6 bases). From germline, CDR1 is SEHNR and CDR2 FQNEAQ (reference sequence). V dropped 5 bases and J dropped 0 bases, with 11 bases sitting between them. CDR3 size: 16 residues. The CDR3 nucleotides read TGTGCCAGCAGCCTACAGGGAACCTCTGGGGCCAACGTCCTGACTTTC. Translating gives CASSLQGTSGANVLTF.

The chain combines TRBV12-5 with TRBJ2-2; no reliable D call. Trimming took 6 bases from V and 4 from J, leaving 18 bases between them. The CDR3 totals 16 residues. Germline V gives CDR1 LGHNT, CDR2 FRNRAP. CDR3 DNA: TGTGCTAGTGGGTCCCTGTTGGGAAAAGGCACCGGGGAGCTGTTTTTT. Its translation: CASGSLLGKGTGELFF.

The sample holds one count of this clone. The chain combines TRBV28 with TRBJ2-7, with TRBD1 matching 7 bases. Losses at the gene ends were 9 bases for V and 6 bases for J; bases not matched to a gene: 8. There are 12 residues in the CDR3. The V gene's germline CDR1 is MDHEN and CDR2 SYDVKM. CDR3 protein: CASYKTGIEQYF. CDR3 coding DNA: TGTGCCAGTTATAAGACAGGGATCGAGCAGTACTTC.

The chain couples TRBV9 to TRBJ2-7, with D possibly matching TRBD2 (6 bases). This CDR3 comprises 14 residues. CDR1 and CDR2 (germline): SGDLS, YYNGEE. Deletions cut 0 bases from V and 7 bases from J, with 14 bases between. CDR3 sequence (DNA): TGTGCCAGCAGCGTAGCGGTAGCGGCGGGGGAGCAGTACTTC. This codes for CASSVAVAAGEQYF.

In its sample, this clone was seen a few times. The genes are TRBV27 and TRBJ2-1; 7 nucleotides match TRBD1. The CDR3 is 14 amino acids. Germline CDR1 is MNHEY and CDR2 is SMNVEV (reference sequence). The trim removed 5 bases at V and 4 bases at J, leaving 5 bases unmatched. CDR3 nucleotide sequence: TGTGCCAGCAGTGGGGCAGGGGGATACAATGAGCAGTTCTTC. Protein product: CASSGAGGYNEQFF.

J is TRBJ1-2 and V is TRBV4-1; D is uncertain. Per the germline V gene, CDR1 is MGHRA and CDR2 is YSYEKL. This CDR3 comprises 13 residues. V lost 1 base, J lost 7 bases, and 10 bases lay in between. The CDR3 sequence is CASSQGGGSGYTF. The CDR3 nucleotides read TGCGCCAGCAGCCAAGGAGGTGGGAGTGGCTACACCTTC.

The table lists this clone with a count of one. The chain is built from TRBV5-1 and TRBJ2-1; 12 bases map to TRBD2. From germline, CDR1 is SGHRS and CDR2 YFSETQ. J lost 8 bases, V lost 0 bases, and 3 bases had no gene match. This CDR3 spans 15 amino acids. The CDR3 nucleotides are TGCGCCAGCAGCTTGGGACTAGCGGGAGTGGATGAGCAGTTCTTC. It yields the protein CASSLGLAGVDEQFF. Complete variable domain (other parts from reference TRBV5-1 and TRBJ2-1): KAGVTQTPRYLIKTRGQQVTLSCSPISGHRSVSWYQQTPGQGLQFLFEYFSETQRNKGNFPGRFSGRQFSNSRSEMNVSTLELGDSALYLCASSLGLAGVDEQFFGPGTRLTVL.

The count of this clone is one. CDR3 loop: CASSLWASGSGETQYF. CDR3 DNA sequence: TGTGCCAGCAGTTTATGGGCTAGCGGGAGTGGGGAGACCCAGTACTTC. This chain connects TRBV27 to TRBJ2-5, with 10 bases fitting TRBD2. Trimming took 1 base from V and 5 from J; bases not matched to a gene: 7. In germline, CDR1 is MNHEY, CDR2 SMNVEV (reference sequence). This CDR3 contains 16 residues.

The chain employs TRBV27 and TRBJ2-7; D perhaps matches TRBD2 (7 bases). V lost 6 bases and J 3 bases, leaving 21 bases between the germline ends. This CDR3 is 16 amino acids long. Per the germline V gene, CDR1 is MNHEY and CDR2 is SMNVEV (reference sequence). Here the CDR3 DNA reads TGTGCCAGCAGAACTTACAGGGAGGGCACGGACTACGAGCAGTACTTC. This codes for CASRTYREGTDYEQYF.

This clone has just a few counts. This chain uses TRBV29-1 with TRBJ1-1; D perhaps matches TRBD1 (6 bases). The germline gives CDR1 SQVTM, CDR2 ANQGSEA. V lost 5 bases, J lost 0 bases, and 13 bases lay in between. The CDR3 loop spans 14 amino acids. The CDR3 is CSVYWGPMNTEAFF. CDR3 sequence (DNA): TGCAGCGTTTATTGGGGGCCGATGAACACTGAAGCTTTCTTT.

V gene TRBV7-6 combines with J gene TRBJ1-6, with TRBD1 as a possible D gene (6 bases). Germline loops: CDR1 SGHVS, CDR2 FNYEAQ. The CDR3 contains 15 residues. The germline V and J ends were trimmed by 8 bases and 6 bases, with 17 bases remaining between them. In nucleotides, the CDR3 is TGTGCCAGCGCTAAAGAGGGGGAATTTAATTCACCCCTCCACTTT. Translated, it gives CASAKEGEFNSPLHF. Supplemented by reference TRBV7-6 and TRBJ1-6, the full variable domain reads GAGVSQSPRYKVTKRGQDVALRCDPISGHVSLYWYRQALGQGPEFLTYFNYEAQQDKSGLPNDRFSAERPEGSISTLTIQRTEQRDSAMYRCASAKEGEFNSPLHFGNGTRLTVT.

The chain's CDR3 is CASSLVVTSGHNEQFF. The CDR3 nucleotides read TGTGCCAGCAGCTTAGTAGTGACTAGCGGCCACAATGAGCAGTTCTTC. This rearrangement joins TRBV7-2 to TRBJ2-1; 9 bases map to TRBD2. With V trimmed by 1 base and J by 5 bases, 6 bases remained unmatched. Germline V gene lookup returns CDR1 SGHTA and CDR2 FQGNSA. This CDR3 is built from 16 residues.

This chain links TRBV11-2 with TRBJ1-1, with TRBD1 identical over 7 bases. Trimming at V came to 4 bases and at J to 6 bases, leaving 2 bases not matched to a gene. The germline CDR1 and CDR2 sequences are SGHAT and FQNNGV. This CDR3 is 12 amino acids long. The CDR3 loop is CASSSGTAEAFF. In DNA, the CDR3 is TGTGCCAGCAGCTCGGGGACAGCTGAAGCTTTCTTT. Drawing the rest from reference TRBV11-2 and TRBJ1-1, the complete variable domain is EAGVAQSPRYKIIEKRQSVAFWCNPISGHATLYWYQQILGQGPKLLIQFQNNGVVDDSQLPKDRFSAERLKGVDSTLKIQPAKLEDSAVYLCASSSGTAEAFFGQGTRLTVV.

This chain connects TRBV4-3 to TRBJ2-2; 11 positions agree with TRBD2. Germline V gene sequence: CDR1 LGHNA, CDR2 YSLEER. The CDR3 is made up of 18 amino acids. Trimming at V came to 0 bases and at J to 1 base, leaving 4 bases not matched to a gene. The CDR3 loop is CASSQEALAGVNTGELFF. The CDR3 nucleotides read TGCGCCAGCAGCCAAGAAGCACTAGCGGGAGTGAACACCGGGGAGCTGTTTTTT.

The rearrangement links TRBV20-1 to TRBJ2-3; D call uncertain. From germline, CDR1 is DFQATT and CDR2 SNEGSKA (reference sequence). The CDR3 totals 11 residues. V lost 8 bases and J 2 bases, leaving 8 bases between the germline ends. The CDR3 region is CSLRATDTQYF. In nucleotides, the CDR3 is TGCAGTTTACGAGCCACAGATACGCAGTATTTT.

V is TRBV19 and J is TRBJ1-1; TRBD1 is a possible D gene (5 bases). The CDR3 consists of 12 residues. CDR1 is LNHDA and CDR2 is SQIVND in the germline V gene (reference sequence). Trimming pared 6 bases from V and 4 bases from J, leaving 9 bases between. CDR3 in amino acids: CASRGLSTEAFF. For the CDR3, the DNA is TGTGCCAGTAGGGGGCTTAGCACTGAAGCTTTCTTT. Supplemented by reference TRBV19 and TRBJ1-1, the full variable domain reads DGGITQSPKYLFRKEGQNVTLSCEQNLNHDAMYWYRQDPGQGLRLIYYSQIVNDFQKGDIAEGYSVSREKKESFPLTVTSAQKNPTAFYLCASRGLSTEAFFGQGTRLTVV.

The rearrangement joins TRBV25-1 to TRBJ2-7, with D maybe TRBD2 (5 bases). The V end was cut by 6 bases, the J end by 0 bases, with 21 bases between. Germline CDR1 MGHDK, CDR2 SYGVNS. The CDR3 loop spans 17 amino acids. The CDR3 here is CASSSLVVVGSSYEQYF. The CDR3 DNA reads TGTGCCAGCAGCTCCCTGGTCGTGGTAGGGAGCTCCTACGAGCAGTACTTC.

The chain joins TRBV29-1 to TRBJ2-3, with 10 nucleotides matching TRBD2. The V and J ends lost 4 bases and 0 bases, in that order; junction bases with no gene match: 1. Germline V gene lookup returns CDR1 SQVTM and CDR2 ANQGSEA. The CDR3 sequence is 14 residues long. This CDR3 is CSVATSGSTDTQYF. The CDR3 nucleotides read TGCAGCGTTGCGACTAGCGGGAGCACAGATACGCAGTATTTT.

The CDR3 protein is CASSQRQGSGNTIYF. The CDR3 nucleotides read TGCGCCAGCAGCCAGAGACAGGGCTCTGGAAACACCATATATTTT. V is TRBV4-1 and J is TRBJ1-3; 7 bases agree with TRBD1. The CDR3 length is 15 residues. From germline, CDR1 is MGHRA and CDR2 YSYEKL. Unmatched junction bases numbered 2, after V lost 3 bases and J lost 0 bases.

V usage is TRBV28 and J usage is TRBJ1-1; a weak D match, TRBD1 (6 bases). The V gene lost 8 bases and the J gene lost 5 bases, with 15 bases spanning the gap. The CDR3 spans 13 residues. The V gene's germline CDR1 is MDHEN and CDR2 SYDVKM. The CDR3 protein is CASAGGPGTEAFF. The CDR3 region has the DNA TGTGCCAGCGCGGGGGGGCCGGGTACTGAAGCTTTCTTT.

This chain joins TRBV6-4 and TRBJ2-3; D remains unclear. Per germline, CDR1 MRHNA and CDR2 SNTAGT. Trimming removed 0 bases at V and 8 bases at J, with 21 bases between. The CDR3 length is 17 residues. Written as DNA, the CDR3 is TGTGCCAGCAGTGACTCGCAAGCCTGGGCCTTTTCTGGTACGCAGTATTTT. Protein sequence: CASSDSQAWAFSGTQYF.

The chain couples TRBV4-3 to TRBJ2-2, with TRBD2 matching over 11 bases. CDR1 LGHNA and CDR2 YSLEER come from the germline V gene. The V segment lost 4 bases and the J segment 3 bases; nucleotides outside the gene matches: 7. This CDR3 has 17 amino acids. The CDR3 here is CASSLVAGGPDTGELFF. CDR3 bases: TGCGCCAGCAGCCTTGTAGCGGGAGGGCCGGACACCGGGGAGCTGTTTTTT.

This clone was counted once. CDR3 bases: TGTGCCAGCAGCTTTACCCGAGATCCCGGGACAGGGTATGCCGAGCAGTACTTC. Its translation is CASSFTRDPGTGYAEQYF. V usage is TRBV7-2 and J usage is TRBJ2-7; 9 bases match TRBD1. The CDR3 is 18 amino acids. V lost 3 bases to trimming and J lost 6 bases; unmatched junction nucleotides: 18. In germline, CDR1 is SGHTA, CDR2 FQGNSA.

This clone occurred a few times. The chain carries TRBV5-1 and TRBJ1-6, with no clear D. Germline V gives CDR1 SGHRS, CDR2 YFSETQ. The CDR3 spans 13 residues. V shed 6 bases and J shed 10 bases, with 14 bases lying between them. CDR3 sequence: CASTEGRHSPLHF. The CDR3, as DNA: TGCGCCAGCACTGAGGGTCGGCACTCACCCCTCCACTTT.

This chain links TRBV6-5 with TRBJ2-2; perhaps TRBD1 as D (6 bases). Trimming took off 6 bases at V and 8 bases at J, with 10 bases between the two ends. Per the germline V gene, CDR1 is MNHEY and CDR2 is SVGAGI. CDR3 length: 12 residues. CDR3 loop: CASRPQGGELFF. The CDR3, as DNA: TGTGCCAGCAGACCTCAGGGGGGGGAGCTGTTTTTT.

This clone was observed once. The rearrangement links TRBV19 to TRBJ1-6, with 7 bases lining up with TRBD1. There are 16 residues in the CDR3. Germline values: CDR1 LNHDA, CDR2 SQIVND (reference sequence). The V segment lost 5 bases and the J segment 7 bases; nucleotides outside the gene matches: 11. CDR3 sequence (DNA): TGTGCCAGTAGTGTGTTAGGGGGACAGAAGAATTCACCCCTCCACTTT. It translates to CASSVLGGQKNSPLHF.

This clone has just a few counts. V gene TRBV19 combines with J gene TRBJ1-3; no reliable D call. The germline gives CDR1 LNHDA, CDR2 SQIVND (reference sequence). CDR3 length equals 17 residues. The V end lost 5 bases, the J end lost 4 bases, and 21 bases lay between the germline ends. The CDR3 sequence is CASSLQTFPGVGNTIYF. For the CDR3, the DNA is TGTGCCAGTAGTCTTCAGACCTTTCCCGGGGTGGGAAACACCATATATTTT.

V usage is TRBV5-1 and J usage is TRBJ1-1; D possibly corresponds to TRBD1 (6 bases). The CDR3 contains 17 residues. Per germline, CDR1 SGHRS and CDR2 YFSETQ. V lost 3 bases and J lost 0, with 18 bases in between. CDR3 amino acids: CASSYGQMGLMNTEAFF. CDR3 nucleotides: TGCGCCAGCAGCTATGGACAGATGGGACTGATGAACACTGAAGCTTTCTTT.

V is TRBV19 and J is TRBJ1-5; perhaps TRBD1 as D (6 bases). The V gene's germline CDR1 is LNHDA and CDR2 SQIVND (reference sequence). The CDR3 sequence is 15 residues long. The ends were cut back, 5 bases at V and 5 bases at J, with 16 bases in the middle. CDR3 protein: CASSFGTLGDQPQHF. The CDR3 bases are TGTGCCAGTAGTTTCGGGACACTGGGGGATCAGCCCCAGCATTTT.

This clone was observed a single time. The chain combines TRBV30 with TRBJ2-5; D unresolved. The germline CDR1 and CDR2 sequences are GTSNPN and SVGIG (reference sequence). The CDR3 is made up of 15 amino acids. Between the trimmed V and J ends, which lost 0 bases and 5 bases, there was a span of 16 bases. The DNA for the CDR3 is TGTGCCTGGAGTGTTCCCCTTGTACTCCCCGAGACCCAGTACTTC. Its translation is CAWSVPLVLPETQYF.

The genes are TRBV10-3 and TRBJ2-1; 10 bases are a match to TRBD2. V was pared by 7 bases and J by 9 bases, with 9 bases of the junction left unmatched. This CDR3 region has 14 residues. Germline CDR1 and CDR2: ENHRY and SYGVKD. The CDR3 DNA reads as TGTGCCATCAAGGAGACTAGCGGGTCAGGTGAGCAGTTCTTC. Protein sequence: CAIKETSGSGEQFF.

V is TRBV25-1 and J is TRBJ1-2; 8 bases align to TRBD1. CDR3 length: 13 amino acids. V lost 4 bases to trimming and J lost 7 bases; unmatched junction nucleotides: 5. Germline CDR1 reads MGHDK; CDR2 reads SYGVNS. As DNA, the CDR3 is TGTGCCAGCAGTGGACAGGGGAGGGCTGGCTACACCTTC. Amino acids: CASSGQGRAGYTF.